This record covers a single T cell receptor (beta chain). Antigen unknown. Data came from immunoSEQ multiplex PCR; TCRdb stores just in-frame clones and leaves some out. Of 170,000 or so clones listed, 90% are singletons. These data originate in a study of T cell responses to AZD1222 COVID-19 vaccine. Whole-study context: Timing groups of about 4 and about 12 weeks for second doses were pooled.

The CDR3 has 15 amino acids. Per germline, CDR1 LGHDT and CDR2 YNNKEL (reference sequence). Trimming cost V 4 bases and J 10 bases; bases outside gene matches: 13. Points from the study as a whole: Donors were chiefly white British, with a greater number of females, and clonal diversity was perhaps underestimated. Among spike-specific TCRs, nearly half reportedly target unmutated variant regions. Spike-specific TCR breadth and depth grew following two AZD1222 doses.

The chain joins TRBV3-1 (or the pseudogene TRBV3-2) to TRBJ2-4; 7 positions agree with TRBD2. The sample was peripheral blood, taken on day 0 of AZD1222 vaccination. The clonotype originates from an adult in good health. The CDR3: CASSPVGGTGGIQYF. CDR3 sequence (DNA): TGTGCCAGCAGCCCCGTCGGGGGGACCGGCGGGATTCAGTACTTC.